This paragraph covers one T cell receptor (beta chain) sequence. The antigen is not known. This sample was taken from a study of T cell responses to AZD1222 COVID-19 vaccine. The study, taken as a whole, reports: CD4 TCRs associated with vaccination spanned spike, dominating at 160-218 and 743-854. Of spike-specific TCRs, nearly half reportedly target regions left unmutated in variants.

Doses given second, at about 4 or about 12 weeks, were pooled. The protocol was immunoSEQ multiplex PCR, while the TCRdb copy is restricted to in-frame clones and leaves out a portion. The data show 110,000 or so clones, with approximately 88% seen just once and almost 6.5% held by the top ten. This specimen was peripheral blood, taken 28 days after the second AZD1222 dose. The sequence was obtained from an adult who received the AZD1222 COVID-19 vaccine.

CDR3: CASSPGTGFSPLHF. In nucleotides, the CDR3 is TGTGCCAGCAGCCCGGGGACAGGGTTTTCACCCCTCCACTTT. The genes are TRBV7-2 and TRBJ1-6; 9 bases match TRBD1. This CDR3 is built from 14 residues. With 5 bases clipped from V and 9 bases from J, the junction kept 5 bases outside the gene matches. CDR1 is SGHTA and CDR2 is FQGNSA in the germline V gene.